This TCR beta chain was identified in a study of cytomegalovirus exposure and HLA in healthy donors. PCR amplification relied on 60 Vbeta primers (plus 13 Jbeta primers). Only in-frame clones appear in the TCRdb table, and some are missing; sequencing was by immunoSEQ multiplex PCR. The repertoire consists of about 200,000 clones, with roughly 79% occurring once and the leading ten covering 1.5% to 2%. Trimming took off 1 base at V and 4 bases at J, with 18 bases between the two ends. Germline CDR1 and CDR2: SGDLS and YYNGEE. This CDR3 has 16 residues. V gene TRBV9 combines with J gene TRBJ2-7; D is possibly TRBD2 (6 bases). The receptor comes from a man aged 25 to 45 in good health and CMV-seronegative. Material: PBMCs. DNA for the CDR3: TGTGCCAGCAGCGTATCCGGGACCGGGGGTCCTTACGAGCAGTACTTC. Translating it yields CASSVSGTGGPYEQYF.